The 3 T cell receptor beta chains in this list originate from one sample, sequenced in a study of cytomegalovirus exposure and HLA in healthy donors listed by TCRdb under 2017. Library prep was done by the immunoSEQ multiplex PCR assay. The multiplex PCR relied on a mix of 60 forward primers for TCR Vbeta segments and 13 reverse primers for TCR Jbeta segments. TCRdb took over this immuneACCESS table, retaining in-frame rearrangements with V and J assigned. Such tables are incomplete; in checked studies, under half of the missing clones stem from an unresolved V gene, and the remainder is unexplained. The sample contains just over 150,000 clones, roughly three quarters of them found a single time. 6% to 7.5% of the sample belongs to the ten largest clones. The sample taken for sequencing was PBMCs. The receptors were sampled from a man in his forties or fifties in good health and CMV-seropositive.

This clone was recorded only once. The CDR3 nucleotides are TGTGCCAGCAGTTTAACCGGGACAGGGTCGGGCGAGCAGTACTTC. It specifies CASSLTGTGSGEQYF. The rearrangement links TRBV27 to TRBJ2-7; 9 nucleotides align to TRBD1. V lost 2 bases and J lost 6; bases outside the gene matches: 8. The CDR3 extends over 15 amino acids. The V gene's germline CDR1 is MNHEY and CDR2 SMNVEV (reference sequence).

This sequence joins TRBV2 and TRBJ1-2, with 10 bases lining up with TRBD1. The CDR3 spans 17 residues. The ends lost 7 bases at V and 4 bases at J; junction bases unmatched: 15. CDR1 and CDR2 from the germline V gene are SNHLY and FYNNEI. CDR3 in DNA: TGTGCCAGCAACGATGACAGGGGGCCCGATGTGTCCTATGGCTACACCTTC. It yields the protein CASNDDRGPDVSYGYTF.

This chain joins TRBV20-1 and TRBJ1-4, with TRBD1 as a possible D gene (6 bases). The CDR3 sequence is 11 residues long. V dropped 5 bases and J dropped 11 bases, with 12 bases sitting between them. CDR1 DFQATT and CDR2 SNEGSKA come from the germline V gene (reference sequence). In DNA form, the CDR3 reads TGCAGTGCTTTGGACAGTAACAAACTGTTTTTT. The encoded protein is CSALDSNKLFF.